This is a list of T cell receptor beta chains from one sample in a study of blood T cells in healthy people across ages. From the 5' RACE reads, TCRdb called clonotypes with MiXCR, one entry per CDR3 protein. The data show 650,000 to 800,000 distinct CDR3 sequences, approximately 48% seen once. Material for sequencing was blood. The receptors originated from a man aged 60 to 75 in good health. CDR3s include the opening cysteine and the closing phenylalanine or tryptophan.

v_call cdr3_aa
TRBV7-2 CASSTRGMYEQYF
TRBV7-2 CASSLYMNTEAFF
TRBV4-1 CASSQRGGGTTDTQYF
TRBV12-3/TRBV12-4 CASRRENGVLSNEQYF
TRBV29-1 CSVANTGTGIGAFF
TRBV4-1 CASSHIGNEQFF
TRBV12-3/TRBV12-4 CASSRGTGSGYGYTF
TRBV7-9 CASSLGRLETQYF
TRBV6-2/TRBV6-3 CASTSGDTRTPGANVLTF
TRBV10-1 CASSDRARYGYTF
TRBV15 CATSDPRAQPSTDTQYF
TRBV28 CASSRSPPGLGEQYF
TRBV20-1 CSAGPMRYTDTQYF
TRBV5-1 CASSFYSDRGAYEQYF
TRBV6-6 CASTRDRVAYEQYF
TRBV6-5 CASSYPAGGGRNTGELFF
TRBV15 CATSRGWGAEGNEQYF
TRBV6-1 CASSELIPGLRQVVTYEQYF
TRBV6-2/TRBV6-3 CASSSGLAKRTDTQYF
TRBV5-1 CASGLTGASSYNEQFF
TRBV30 CAWSRGPAQSEAFF
TRBV7-2 CASSSKRGTYEQYF
TRBV7-2 CASSFGTGHYGYTF
TRBV28 CASRPQGGLYEQYF
TRBV27 CASSLGVGRSYNEQFF
TRBV6-1 CATTHRDNEQFF
TRBV7-9 CASSSGTAVYYGYTF
TRBV13 CASSLGGAGSGYEQYF
TRBV9 CASSVEESPEQFF
TRBV20-1 CSASRQSYGYTF
TRBV5-5 CASSRGTGVEQPQHF